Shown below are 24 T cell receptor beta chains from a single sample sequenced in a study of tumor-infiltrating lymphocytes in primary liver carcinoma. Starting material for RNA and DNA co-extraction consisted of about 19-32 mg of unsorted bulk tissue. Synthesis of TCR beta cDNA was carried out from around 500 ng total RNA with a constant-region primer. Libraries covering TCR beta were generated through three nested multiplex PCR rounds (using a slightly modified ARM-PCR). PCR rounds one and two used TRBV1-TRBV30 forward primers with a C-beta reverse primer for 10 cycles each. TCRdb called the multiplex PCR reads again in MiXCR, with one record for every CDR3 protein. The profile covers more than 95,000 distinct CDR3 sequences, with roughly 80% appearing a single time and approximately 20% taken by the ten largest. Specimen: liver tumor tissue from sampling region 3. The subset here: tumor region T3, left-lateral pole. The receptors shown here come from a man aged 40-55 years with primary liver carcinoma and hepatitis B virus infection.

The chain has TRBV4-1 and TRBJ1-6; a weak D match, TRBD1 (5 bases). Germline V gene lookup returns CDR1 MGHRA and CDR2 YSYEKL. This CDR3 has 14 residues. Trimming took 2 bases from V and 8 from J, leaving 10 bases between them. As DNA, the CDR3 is TGCGCCAGCAGCCAATGTCAGGGTGATTCACCCCTCCACTTT. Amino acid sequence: CASSQCQGDSPLHF.

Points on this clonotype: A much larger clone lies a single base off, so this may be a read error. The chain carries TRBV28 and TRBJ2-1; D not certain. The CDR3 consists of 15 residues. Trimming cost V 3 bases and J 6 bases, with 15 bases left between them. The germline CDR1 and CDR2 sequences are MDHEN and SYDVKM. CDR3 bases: TGTGCCAGCAGTTTTTTAGGGTTGTGCCTCAATGAGCAGTTCTTC. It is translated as CASSFLGLCLNEQFF.

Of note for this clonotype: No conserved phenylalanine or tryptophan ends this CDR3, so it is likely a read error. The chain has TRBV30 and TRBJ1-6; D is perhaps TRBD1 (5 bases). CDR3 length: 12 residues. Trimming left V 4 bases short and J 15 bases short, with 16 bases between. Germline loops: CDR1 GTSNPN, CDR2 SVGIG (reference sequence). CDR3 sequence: CAWNPTGPLLHS. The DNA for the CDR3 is TGTGCCTGGAACCCCACGGGGCCGCTCCTCCACTCT.

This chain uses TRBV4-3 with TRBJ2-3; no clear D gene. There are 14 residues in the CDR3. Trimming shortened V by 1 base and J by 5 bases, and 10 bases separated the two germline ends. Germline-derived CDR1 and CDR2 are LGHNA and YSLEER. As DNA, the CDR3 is TGCGCCAGCAGCCAAGGAGTAGGCAGAGATACGCAGTATTTT. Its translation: CASSQGVGRDTQYF.

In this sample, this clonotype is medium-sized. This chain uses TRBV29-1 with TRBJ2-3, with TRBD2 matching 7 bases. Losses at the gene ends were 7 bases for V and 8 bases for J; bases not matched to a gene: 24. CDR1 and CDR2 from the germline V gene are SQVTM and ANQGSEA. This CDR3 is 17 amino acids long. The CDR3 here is CSAPTAGSQGLSATQYF. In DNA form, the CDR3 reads TGCAGCGCCCCGACAGCGGGATCCCAAGGGTTGTCGGCTACGCAGTATTTT.

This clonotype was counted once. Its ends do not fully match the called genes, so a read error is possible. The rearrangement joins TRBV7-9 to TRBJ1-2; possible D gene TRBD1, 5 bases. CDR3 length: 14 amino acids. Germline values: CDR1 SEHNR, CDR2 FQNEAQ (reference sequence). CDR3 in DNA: TGTACCAGCAACACATCTGGGGGAGAACTGGGCTACACCTTC. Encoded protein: CTSNTSGGELGYTF.

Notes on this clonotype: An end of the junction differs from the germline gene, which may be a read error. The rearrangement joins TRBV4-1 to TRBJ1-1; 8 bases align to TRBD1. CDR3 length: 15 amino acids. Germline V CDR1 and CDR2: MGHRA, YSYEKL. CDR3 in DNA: TGCGCCAGCAGCCTATCAGGGGGCGGAGACACTGAATCTTTCTTT. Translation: CASSLSGGGDTESFF.

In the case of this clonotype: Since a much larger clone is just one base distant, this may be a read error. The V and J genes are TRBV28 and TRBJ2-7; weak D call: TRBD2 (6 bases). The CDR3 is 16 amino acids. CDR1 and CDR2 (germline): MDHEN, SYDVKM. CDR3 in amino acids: CASNPRGSGDSYAQYF. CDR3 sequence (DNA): TGTGCCAGCAACCCTAGAGGCTCGGGGGATTCCTACGCGCAGTACTTC.

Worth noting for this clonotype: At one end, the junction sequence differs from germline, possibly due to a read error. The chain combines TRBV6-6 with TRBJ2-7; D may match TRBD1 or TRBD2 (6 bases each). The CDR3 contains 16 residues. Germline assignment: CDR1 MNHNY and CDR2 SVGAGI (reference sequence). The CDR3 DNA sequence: TGTGCCACCAGTTACGGGTTGGGGGGCCTAGGCGACGTGCAGCACTTC. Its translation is CATSYGLGGLGDVQHF.

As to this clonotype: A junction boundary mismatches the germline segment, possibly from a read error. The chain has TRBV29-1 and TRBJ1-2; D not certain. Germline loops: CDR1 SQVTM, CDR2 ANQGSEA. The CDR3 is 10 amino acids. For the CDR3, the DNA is TGCAGTGTTGGTGATTATGTCTACACCTTC. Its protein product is CSVGDYVYTF.

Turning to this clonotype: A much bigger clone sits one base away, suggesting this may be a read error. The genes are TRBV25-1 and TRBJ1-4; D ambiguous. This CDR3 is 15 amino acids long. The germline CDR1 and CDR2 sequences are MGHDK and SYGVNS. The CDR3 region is CASSALGSTNDKLFF. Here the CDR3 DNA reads TGTGCCAGCAGTGCTCTCGGGTCAACTAATGATAAACTGTTTTTT.

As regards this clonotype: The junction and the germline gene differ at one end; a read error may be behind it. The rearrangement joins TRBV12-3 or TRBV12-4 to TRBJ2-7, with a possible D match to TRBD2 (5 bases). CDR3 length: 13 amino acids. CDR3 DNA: TGTTCCAGCACTGTGAAATGGGAGTCTGAGCAGTACTTC. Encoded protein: CSSTVKWESEQYF.

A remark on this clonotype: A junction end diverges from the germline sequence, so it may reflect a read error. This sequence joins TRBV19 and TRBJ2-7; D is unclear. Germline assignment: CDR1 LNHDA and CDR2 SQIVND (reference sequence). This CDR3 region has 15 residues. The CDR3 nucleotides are TGTGCCAGTAGTGCGCAAGCCCTAGAACGCTACGAGCACTACTTC. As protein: CASSAQALERYEHYF.

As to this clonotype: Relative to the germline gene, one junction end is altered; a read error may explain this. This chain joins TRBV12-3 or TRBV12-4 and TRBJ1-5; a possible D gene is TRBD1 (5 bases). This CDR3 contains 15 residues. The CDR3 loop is CVSSLGQGDNQLQHF. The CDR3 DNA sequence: TGTGTCAGCAGTTTGGGGCAGGGAGACAATCAGCTCCAGCATTTT.

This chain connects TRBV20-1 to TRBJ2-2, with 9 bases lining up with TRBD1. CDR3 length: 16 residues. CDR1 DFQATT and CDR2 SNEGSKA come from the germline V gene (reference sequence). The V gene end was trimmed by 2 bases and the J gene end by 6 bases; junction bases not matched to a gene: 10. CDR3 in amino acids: CSARSPGTGSAGELFF. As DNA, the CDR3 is TGCAGTGCTAGATCCCCCGGGACAGGGTCCGCCGGGGAGCTGTTTTTT.

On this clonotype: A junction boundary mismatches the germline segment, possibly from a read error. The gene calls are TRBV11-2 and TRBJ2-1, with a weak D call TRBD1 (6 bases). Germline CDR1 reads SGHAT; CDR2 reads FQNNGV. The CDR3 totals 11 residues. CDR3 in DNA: TGTGTCAGCAGCTACGACAGGGAGCAGTTCTTC. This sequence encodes CVSSYDREQFF.

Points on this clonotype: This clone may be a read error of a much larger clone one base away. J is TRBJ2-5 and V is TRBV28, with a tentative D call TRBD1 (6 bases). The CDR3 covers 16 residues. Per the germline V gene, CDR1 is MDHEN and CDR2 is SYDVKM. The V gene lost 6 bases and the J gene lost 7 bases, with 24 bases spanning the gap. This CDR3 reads CASRQGPMRGRGTQYF. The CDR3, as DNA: TGTGCCAGCAGGCAGGGGCCAATGAGGGGGAGAGGGACCCAGTACTTC.

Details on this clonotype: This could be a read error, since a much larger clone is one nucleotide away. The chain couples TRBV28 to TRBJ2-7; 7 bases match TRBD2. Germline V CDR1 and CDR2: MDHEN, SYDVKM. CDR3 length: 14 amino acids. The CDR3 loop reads CASSPLLRDYDQYF. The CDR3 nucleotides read TGTGCCAGCAGTCCCCTATTAAGGGACTACGATCAGTACTTC.

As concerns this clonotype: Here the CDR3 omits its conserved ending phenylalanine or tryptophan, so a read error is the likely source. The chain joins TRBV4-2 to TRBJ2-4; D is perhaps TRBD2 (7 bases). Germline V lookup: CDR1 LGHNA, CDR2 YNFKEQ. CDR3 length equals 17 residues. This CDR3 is CVSSQAAGAGIGNIQYI. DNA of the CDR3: TGTGTCAGCAGCCAGGCCGCGGGGGCAGGGATCGGAAACATTCAGTACATC.

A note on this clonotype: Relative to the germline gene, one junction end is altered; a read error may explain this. For the CDR3, the DNA is TGTACCAGCAGCGAGGACATGGCGGAAGAGCACTACTTC. Amino acid sequence: CTSSEDMAEEHYF. The J gene is TRBJ2-7, the V gene TRBV11-2; tentatively, D is TRBD1 (5 bases). The germline V gene has CDR1 SGHAT and CDR2 FQNNGV. The CDR3 covers 13 residues.

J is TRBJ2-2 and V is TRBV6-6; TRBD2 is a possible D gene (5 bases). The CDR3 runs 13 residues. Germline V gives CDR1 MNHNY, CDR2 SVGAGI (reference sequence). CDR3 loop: CAARGSNTGELFF. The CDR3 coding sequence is TGTGCAGCCCGGGGTTCCAACACCGGGGAGCTGTTTTTT.

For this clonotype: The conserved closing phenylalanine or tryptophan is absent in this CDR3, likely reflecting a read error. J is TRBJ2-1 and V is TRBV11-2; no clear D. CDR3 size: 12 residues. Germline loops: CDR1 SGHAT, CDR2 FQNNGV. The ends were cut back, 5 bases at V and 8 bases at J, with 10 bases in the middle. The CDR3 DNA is TGTGCCAGCAGCATAAATGCCTATGAGCAGTTCCTC. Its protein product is CASSINAYEQFL.

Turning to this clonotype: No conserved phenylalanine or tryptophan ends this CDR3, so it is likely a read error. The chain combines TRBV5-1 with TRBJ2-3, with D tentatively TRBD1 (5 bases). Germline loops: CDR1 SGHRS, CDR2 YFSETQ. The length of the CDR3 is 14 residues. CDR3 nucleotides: TGCGCCAGTAGCTTTATTGACAGTCCGGATACGCAGTATATT. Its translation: CASSFIDSPDTQYI.

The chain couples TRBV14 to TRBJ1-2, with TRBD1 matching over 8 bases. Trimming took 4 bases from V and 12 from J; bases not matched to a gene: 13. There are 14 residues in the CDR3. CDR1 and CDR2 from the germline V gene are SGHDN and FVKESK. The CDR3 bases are TGTGCCAGCAGCCGGACAGGGAGAGCTGGAGGCCACACCTTC. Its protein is CASSRTGRAGGHTF. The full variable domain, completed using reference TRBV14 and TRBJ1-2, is EAGVTQFPSHSVIEKGQTVTLRCDPISGHDNLYWYRRVMGKEIKFLLHFVKESKQDESGMPNNRFLAERTGGTYSTLKVQPAELEDSGVYFCASSRTGRAGGHTFGSGTRLTVV.